This T cell receptor (beta chain) was recovered during a study of identical twins. This clonotype was picked up many times. Its antigen remains unknown. Study-level results: Zero-insertion results could be subject to partial confounding by invariant MAIT and iNKT cells.

TCRdb reprocessed the 5' RACE reads with MiXCR, giving one entry per CDR3 protein. Of 1,800,000 or so distinct CDR3 sequences in the sample, under 35% are singletons; the top ten hold 0.25% to 0.3%. Trimming took 8 bases from V and 1 from J, leaving 11 bases between them. The V gene's germline CDR1 is KGHSH and CDR2 LQKENI. This CDR3 contains 13 residues. The sequence was collected from a newborn girl in good health. Material: cord blood. The chain carries TRBV18 and TRBJ1-2; TRBD1 is a possible D gene (5 bases). CDR3 in DNA: TGTGCCAGCAGCCCGGACAATAACTATGGCTACACCTTC. It is translated as CASSPDNNYGYTF.